This T cell receptor (beta chain) originates from a study of OX40 agonist ivuxolimab in advanced cancers. The overall study: Ivuxolimab, an antibody that agonizes OX40 (CD134), was administered to the patients.

TCRdb's table, derived via immunoSEQ multiplex PCR, lists solely in-frame clones and lacks some. The sample has fewer than 80,000 clones, 75% to 90% seen once. Study results and limitations: Among T cells, CD8+ cells averaged more expanded clones than CD4+ cells.

Comments on this clone: Its antigen is unidentified.

The sequence came from an adult with an advanced solid tumor such as melanoma, head and neck, liver or kidney cancer. The sequencing used CD4+ or CD8+ T cells sorted from blood, collected in a trial of the OX40 agonist ivuxolimab.

The CDR3 here is CASTPSPPRPQHF. The CDR3 region has the DNA TGTGCCAGCACCCCTTCTCCTCCTCGGCCCCAGCATTTT. V is TRBV7-2 and J is TRBJ1-5; D ambiguous. V was shortened by 7 bases and J by 9 bases, with 16 bases between the two germline ends. Germline CDR1 reads SGHTA; CDR2 reads FQGNSA. The CDR3 sequence is 13 residues long. Filled out from reference TRBV7-2 and TRBJ1-5, the complete variable domain reads GAGVSQSPSNKVTEKGKDVELRCDPISGHTALYWYRQSLGQGLEFLIYFQGNSAPDKSGLPSDRFSAERTGGSVSTLTIQRTQQEDSAVYLCASTPSPPRPQHFGDGTRLSIL.